The 25 T cell receptor beta chains below were found in one sample sequenced in a study of blood T cell repertoires in COVID-19. Libraries were prepared by immunoSEQ multiplex PCR; TCRdb keeps only in-frame clonotypes and omits some of them. This sample has some 71,000 clones; more than 75% occur once, and the top ten carry around 0.91%. The specimen was peripheral blood. The receptors stem from a woman between 65 and 79 years old with acute or convalescent COVID-19.

The chain links TRBV6-1 to TRBJ1-1; the D gene is possibly TRBD1 (5 bases). Germline V gene sequence: CDR1 MNHNS, CDR2 SASEGT. This CDR3 region has 16 residues. Deletions cut 3 bases from V and 0 bases from J, with 14 bases between. Here the CDR3 reads CASSDLRGRMNTEAFF. The CDR3, as DNA: TGTGCCAGCAGTGATCTAAGGGGCCGCATGAACACTGAAGCTTTCTTT.

The rearrangement uses TRBV6-5 and TRBJ1-5; 7 bases are shared with TRBD1. Losses at the gene ends were 5 bases for V and 5 bases for J; bases not matched to a gene: 3. The CDR3 totals 13 residues. Germline CDR1 is MNHEY and CDR2 is SVGAGI. CDR3 sequence reads: CASSPGTDQPQHF. The CDR3, as DNA: TGTGCCAGCAGTCCGGGGACAGATCAGCCCCAGCATTTT.

The chain has TRBV10-3 and TRBJ1-3, with a possible D match to TRBD1 (6 bases). Germline V gene data show CDR1 as ENHRY and CDR2 as SYGVKD. The CDR3 runs 16 residues. Trimming removed 6 bases at V and 3 bases at J, with 18 bases between. Written as DNA, the CDR3 is TGTGCCATCAGCGCCGGGACATCTACATTTGGAAACACCATATATTTT. The encoded protein is CAISAGTSTFGNTIYF.

A note on this clone: This sample also contains other DNA sequences that code for the same CDR3. The chain has TRBV19 and TRBJ1-1; no clear D gene. The CDR3 is 15 amino acids. Germline lookup yields CDR1 LNHDA and CDR2 SQIVND (reference sequence). V lost 1 base, J lost 0 bases, and 9 bases lay in between. CDR3 bases: TGTGCCAGTAGTATAGGTCCACGGGTGAACACTGAAGCTTTCTTT. Translated: CASSIGPRVNTEAFF.

CDR3 in amino acids: CASSQTGGDSDTQYF. DNA of the CDR3: TGTGCCAGCAGCCAGACAGGGGGCGATTCGGATACGCAGTATTTT. The chain is built from TRBV3-1 (or the pseudogene TRBV3-2) and TRBJ2-3, with TRBD1 identical over 10 bases. The germline V gene has CDR1 LGHDT and CDR2 YNNKEL (reference sequence). The CDR3 sequence is 15 residues long. J gave up 6 bases and V 3 bases, and 6 bases lay outside the gene matches.

The rearrangement joins TRBV2 to TRBJ2-1; D is possibly TRBD1 (8 bases). Trimming shortened V by 8 bases and J by 3 bases, and 17 bases separated the two germline ends. The CDR3 extends over 15 amino acids. Germline lookup yields CDR1 SNHLY and CDR2 FYNNEI. The CDR3 DNA reads TGTGCCAGCGGAAAGGACAGGGACTACTACAATGAGCAGTTCTTC. Translated: CASGKDRDYYNEQFF.

This clone was picked up a small number of times. The chain joins TRBV6-6 to TRBJ1-6; TRBD1 agrees at 9 bases. V shed 6 bases, J shed 9 bases, and the junction held 12 bases outside the gene matches. The length of the CDR3 is 16 residues. Looked up from germline, CDR1 is MNHNY and CDR2 is SVGAGI (reference sequence). CDR3 sequence: CASRDTAGTGTSPLHF. In nucleotides, the CDR3 is TGTGCCAGCAGAGATACCGCCGGGACAGGGACTTCACCCCTCCACTTT.

The J gene is TRBJ1-2, the V gene TRBV5-8; D perhaps matches TRBD1 (6 bases). The CDR3 runs to 18 residues. Per the germline V gene, CDR1 is SGHTS and CDR2 is YDEGEE. Trimming pared 7 bases from V and 0 bases from J, leaving 25 bases between. Written as DNA, the CDR3 is TGTGCCAGCCTCAGGCGACAGGAGACCCCCTGGGCTAACTATGGCTACACCTTC. The encoded protein is CASLRRQETPWANYGYTF.

The rearrangement uses TRBV2 and TRBJ2-5, with TRBD2 matching over 12 bases. The CDR3 consists of 15 residues. From germline, CDR1 is SNHLY and CDR2 FYNNEI. V was pared by 6 bases and J by 5 bases, with 7 bases of the junction left unmatched. The CDR3 loop is CASRSTSGREETQYF. Written as DNA, the CDR3 is TGTGCCAGCAGGTCGACTAGCGGGAGAGAGGAGACCCAGTACTTC.

V usage is TRBV2 and J usage is TRBJ2-7; D gene uncertain. Trimming cost V 4 bases and J 4 bases, with 8 bases left between them. Germline values: CDR1 SNHLY, CDR2 FYNNEI. This CDR3 comprises 12 residues. CDR3 in DNA: TGTGCCAGCAGTGGACAATCTTACGAGCAGTACTTC. This gives the protein CASSGQSYEQYF.

This clone was seen once. The gene calls are TRBV29-1 and TRBJ2-3; TRBD1 might be the D (5 bases). The CDR3 is 13 amino acids. The germline CDR1 and CDR2 sequences are SQVTM and ANQGSEA. V was pared by 4 bases and J by 6 bases, with 14 bases between. Here the CDR3 reads CSVAAQSGDTQYF. CDR3 sequence (DNA): TGCAGCGTTGCGGCACAATCAGGGGATACGCAGTATTTT.

The chain joins TRBV25-1 to TRBJ1-4; 10 bases align to TRBD1. V dropped 5 bases and J dropped 8; count of bases not matched to a gene: 8. The length of the CDR3 is 15 residues. Germline V gene data show CDR1 as MGHDK and CDR2 as SYGVNS. CDR3 loop: CASSTPGQGFEKLFF. The CDR3 bases are TGTGCCAGCAGTACCCCGGGACAGGGGTTCGAAAAACTGTTTTTT.

The J gene is TRBJ2-1, the V gene TRBV19; tentative D call: TRBD2 (6 bases). The germline CDR1 and CDR2 sequences are LNHDA and SQIVND (reference sequence). V lost 5 bases and J lost 9, with 17 bases in between. The CDR3 is 14 amino acids. The CDR3 here is CASSPRTGEGEQFF. The CDR3 DNA reads TGTGCCAGTAGTCCAAGGACGGGAGAAGGTGAGCAGTTCTTC.

This rearrangement joins TRBV6-5 to TRBJ2-7, with 9 bases lining up with TRBD1. Germline V gene sequence: CDR1 MNHEY, CDR2 SVGAGI. Unmatched junction bases numbered 9, after V lost 6 bases and J lost 3 bases. The CDR3 runs to 15 residues. CDR3 loop: CASSTFRDRVYEQYF. In nucleotides, the CDR3 is TGTGCCAGCAGCACCTTCCGGGACAGGGTCTACGAGCAGTACTTC.

This clone occurred once. The J gene is TRBJ2-7, the V gene TRBV20-1; 7 nucleotides line up with TRBD1. This CDR3 is built from 11 residues. The V segment lost 0 bases and the J segment 12 bases; nucleotides outside the gene matches: 5. The germline gives CDR1 DFQATT, CDR2 SNEGSKA (reference sequence). The CDR3 nucleotides are TGCAGTGCTAGAGACCGGGACAGCTTGTACTTC. Translating it yields CSARDRDSLYF.

The rearrangement links TRBV5-6 to TRBJ2-2, with 12 bases identical to TRBD1. Germline-derived CDR1 and CDR2 are SGHDT and YYEEEE. This CDR3 has 16 amino acids. J gave up 4 bases and V 2 bases, and 3 bases lay outside the gene matches. CDR3 sequence: CASSFRDRGLTGELFF. For the CDR3, the DNA is TGTGCCAGCAGCTTCCGGGACAGGGGGCTCACCGGGGAGCTGTTTTTT.

This clone appeared a few times. The V call is TRBV18, the J call TRBJ2-2, with TRBD1 matching over 9 bases. Losses at the gene ends were 2 bases for V and 6 bases for J; bases not matched to a gene: 4. The CDR3 runs to 15 residues. Per the germline V gene, CDR1 is KGHSH and CDR2 is LQKENI. As DNA, the CDR3 is TGTGCCAGCTCACCAGGAAGACAGGGGGCCGGGGAGCTGTTTTTT. Translated: CASSPGRQGAGELFF.

The chain is built from TRBV12-3 or TRBV12-4 and TRBJ1-1; D call uncertain. The CDR3 is made up of 13 amino acids. Trimming left V 5 bases short and J 2 bases short, with 9 bases between. CDR3 loop: CASSTTGNTEAFF. The DNA of the CDR3 is TGTGCCAGCAGTACAACGGGTAACACTGAAGCTTTCTTT.

This clone was counted a few times. The V call is TRBV7-9, the J call TRBJ1-3; D possibly corresponds to TRBD1 (5 bases). Trimming took 1 base from V and 2 from J, leaving 12 bases between them. The length of the CDR3 is 16 residues. Germline V gene data show CDR1 as SEHNR and CDR2 as FQNEAQ (reference sequence). The CDR3 DNA reads as TGTGCCAGCAGCTTAGTGCGGGGGGACGCTGGAAACACCATATATTTT. Translation gives CASSLVRGDAGNTIYF. Full variable domain (outside the CDR3, taken from reference TRBV7-9 and TRBJ1-3): DTGVSQNPRHKITKRGQNVTFRCDPISEHNRLYWYRQTLGQGPEFLTYFQNEAQLEKSRLLSDRFSAERPKGSFSTLEIQRTEQGDSAMYLCASSLVRGDAGNTIYFGEGSWLTVV.

This clone was observed a few times. V and J are TRBV27 and TRBJ1-4; perhaps TRBD1 as D (5 bases). The CDR3 totals 16 residues. Germline values: CDR1 MNHEY, CDR2 SMNVEV (reference sequence). V lost 1 base, J lost 0 bases, and 9 bases lay in between. DNA for the CDR3: TGTGCCAGCAGTTTATGGAGGGGCGCAACTAATGAAAAACTGTTTTTT. Its translation: CASSLWRGATNEKLFF.

This rearrangement joins TRBV25-1 to TRBJ2-7, with D possibly being TRBD2 (6 bases). Trimming took 3 bases from V and 4 from J, leaving 10 bases between them. The CDR3 covers 13 residues. The V gene's germline CDR1 is MGHDK and CDR2 SYGVNS. CDR3 in DNA: TGTGCCAGCAGTGATGGGGGGAGGTACGAGCAGTACTTC. Protein: CASSDGGRYEQYF.

The chain combines TRBV19 with TRBJ1-4, with 8 bases that match TRBD1. This CDR3 contains 14 residues. V lost 3 bases to trimming and J lost 5 bases; unmatched junction nucleotides: 2. CDR1 LNHDA and CDR2 SQIVND come from the germline V gene (reference sequence). CDR3 nucleotide sequence: TGTGCCAGTAGTATCCGGACAGGGAATGAAAAACTGTTTTTT. It specifies CASSIRTGNEKLFF.

This chain connects TRBV11-2 to TRBJ2-1; D might be TRBD1 (6 bases). The V gene lost 0 bases and the J gene lost 8 bases, with 17 bases spanning the gap. This CDR3 has 16 residues. Germline loops: CDR1 SGHAT, CDR2 FQNNGV. CDR3 sequence (DNA): TGTGCCAGCAGCTTAGATCTGGCGCAGGGGCGAGATGAGCAGTTCTTC. Protein product: CASSLDLAQGRDEQFF.

This clone was observed a few times. The genes are TRBV19 and TRBJ2-1; D possibly corresponds to TRBD2 (5 bases). CDR1 and CDR2 from the germline V gene are LNHDA and SQIVND (reference sequence). The CDR3 loop spans 15 amino acids. V shed 2 bases and J shed 0 bases, with 8 bases lying between them. This chain's CDR3 is CASSISGNSYNEQFF. CDR3 DNA: TGTGCCAGTAGTATATCGGGGAACTCCTACAATGAGCAGTTCTTC.

J is TRBJ2-3 and V is TRBV11-3; TRBD1 aligns across 8 bases. V was clipped by 5 bases and J by 3 bases; unmatched bases: 7. This CDR3 contains 15 residues. Germline V lookup: CDR1 SGHNT, CDR2 YENEEA. CDR3 sequence (DNA): TGTGCCAGCAGCCGGACAGGGCTTATGACAGATACGCAGTATTTT. It codes for CASSRTGLMTDTQYF.